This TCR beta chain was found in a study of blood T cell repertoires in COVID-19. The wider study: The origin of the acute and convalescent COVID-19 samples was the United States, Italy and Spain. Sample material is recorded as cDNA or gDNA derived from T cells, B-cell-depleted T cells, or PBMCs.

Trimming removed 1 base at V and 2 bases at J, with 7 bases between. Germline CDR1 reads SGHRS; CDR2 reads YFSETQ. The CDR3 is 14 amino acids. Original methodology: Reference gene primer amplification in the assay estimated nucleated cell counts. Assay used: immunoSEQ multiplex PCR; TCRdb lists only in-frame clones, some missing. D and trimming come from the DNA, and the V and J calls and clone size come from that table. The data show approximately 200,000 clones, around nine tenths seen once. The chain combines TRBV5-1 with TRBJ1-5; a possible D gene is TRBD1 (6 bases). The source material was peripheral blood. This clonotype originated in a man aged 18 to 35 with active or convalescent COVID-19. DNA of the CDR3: TGCGCCAGCAGCTTGTCAGGGGGCAATCAGCCCCAGCATTTT. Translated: CASSLSGGNQPQHF.